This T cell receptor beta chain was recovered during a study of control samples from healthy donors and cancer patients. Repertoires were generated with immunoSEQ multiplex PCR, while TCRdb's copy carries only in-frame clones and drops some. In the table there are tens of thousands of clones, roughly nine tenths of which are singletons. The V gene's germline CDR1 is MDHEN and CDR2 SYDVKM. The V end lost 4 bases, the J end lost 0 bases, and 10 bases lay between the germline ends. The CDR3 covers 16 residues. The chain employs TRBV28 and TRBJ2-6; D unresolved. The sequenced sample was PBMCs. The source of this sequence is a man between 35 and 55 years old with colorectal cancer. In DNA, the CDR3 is TGTGCCAGCAGTTCTTCCGGGTTCTCTGGGGCCAACGTCCTGACTTTC. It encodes CASSSSGFSGANVLTF.